A single sample is the source of the 6 T cell receptor beta chains below, sequenced in a study of cytomegalovirus exposure and HLA in healthy donors. Libraries were prepared by immunoSEQ multiplex PCR; TCRdb keeps only in-frame clonotypes and omits some of them. The sample consists of more than 300,000 clones, roughly 89% of them appearing once. The sequencing sample was made of PBMCs. The receptors originated from a woman aged 18-30 years in good health and CMV-seronegative.

The chain joins TRBV29-1 to TRBJ2-5; maybe TRBD2 (5 bases). Germline lookup yields CDR1 SQVTM and CDR2 ANQGSEA. This CDR3 contains 13 residues. V shed 1 base and J shed 3 bases, with 9 bases lying between them. The CDR3 DNA reads TGCAGCGTTGAAGTGAGAGCGGAAGAGACCCAGTACTTC. It codes for CSVEVRAEETQYF.

This chain links TRBV18 with TRBJ2-3; 9 bases match TRBD2. This CDR3 comprises 16 residues. V lost 3 bases to trimming and J lost 2 bases; unmatched junction nucleotides: 6. Germline CDR1 is KGHSH and CDR2 is LQKENI. CDR3 loop: CASSPSSGGFTDTQYF. CDR3 nucleotides: TGTGCCAGCTCACCCTCGAGCGGGGGGTTCACAGATACGCAGTATTTT.

The chain uses TRBV7-9 and TRBJ2-7; tentative D call: TRBD1 (5 bases). This CDR3 has 14 residues. Germline V gene lookup returns CDR1 SEHNR and CDR2 FQNEAQ (reference sequence). V dropped 5 bases and J dropped 2 bases, with 13 bases sitting between them. The CDR3 loop is CASSTTENTYEQYF. The CDR3 DNA follows: TGTGCCAGCAGCACGACAGAAAACACCTACGAGCAGTACTTC.

The chain carries TRBV7-3 and TRBJ2-1; a weak D match, TRBD2 (6 bases). CDR1 and CDR2 from the germline V gene are SGHTA and FQGTGA. V was cut by 5 bases and J by 7 bases, with 9 bases left in between. The CDR3 consists of 12 residues. The CDR3 is CASSRDLNEQFF. Written as DNA, the CDR3 is TGTGCCAGCAGCAGGGACTTGAATGAGCAGTTCTTC.

The chain is built from TRBV11-2 and TRBJ2-7; 7 bases map to TRBD1. V dropped 3 bases and J dropped 6; count of bases not matched to a gene: 11. The CDR3 spans 15 residues. CDR1 and CDR2 from the germline V gene are SGHAT and FQNNGV. The CDR3 DNA reads as TGTGCCAGCAGCTTGGAACTAACAAACAGGGGCGAGCAGTACTTC. Its protein is CASSLELTNRGEQYF.

This chain connects TRBV7-2 to TRBJ2-2, with a possible D match to TRBD1 (5 bases). Germline V gene lookup returns CDR1 SGHTA and CDR2 FQGNSA. This CDR3 contains 14 residues. V lost 5 bases, J lost 4 bases, and 11 bases lay in between. In DNA form, the CDR3 reads TGTGCCAGCAGCCCTCAGGGTAGCACCGGGGAGCTGTTTTTT. Translation: CASSPQGSTGELFF.